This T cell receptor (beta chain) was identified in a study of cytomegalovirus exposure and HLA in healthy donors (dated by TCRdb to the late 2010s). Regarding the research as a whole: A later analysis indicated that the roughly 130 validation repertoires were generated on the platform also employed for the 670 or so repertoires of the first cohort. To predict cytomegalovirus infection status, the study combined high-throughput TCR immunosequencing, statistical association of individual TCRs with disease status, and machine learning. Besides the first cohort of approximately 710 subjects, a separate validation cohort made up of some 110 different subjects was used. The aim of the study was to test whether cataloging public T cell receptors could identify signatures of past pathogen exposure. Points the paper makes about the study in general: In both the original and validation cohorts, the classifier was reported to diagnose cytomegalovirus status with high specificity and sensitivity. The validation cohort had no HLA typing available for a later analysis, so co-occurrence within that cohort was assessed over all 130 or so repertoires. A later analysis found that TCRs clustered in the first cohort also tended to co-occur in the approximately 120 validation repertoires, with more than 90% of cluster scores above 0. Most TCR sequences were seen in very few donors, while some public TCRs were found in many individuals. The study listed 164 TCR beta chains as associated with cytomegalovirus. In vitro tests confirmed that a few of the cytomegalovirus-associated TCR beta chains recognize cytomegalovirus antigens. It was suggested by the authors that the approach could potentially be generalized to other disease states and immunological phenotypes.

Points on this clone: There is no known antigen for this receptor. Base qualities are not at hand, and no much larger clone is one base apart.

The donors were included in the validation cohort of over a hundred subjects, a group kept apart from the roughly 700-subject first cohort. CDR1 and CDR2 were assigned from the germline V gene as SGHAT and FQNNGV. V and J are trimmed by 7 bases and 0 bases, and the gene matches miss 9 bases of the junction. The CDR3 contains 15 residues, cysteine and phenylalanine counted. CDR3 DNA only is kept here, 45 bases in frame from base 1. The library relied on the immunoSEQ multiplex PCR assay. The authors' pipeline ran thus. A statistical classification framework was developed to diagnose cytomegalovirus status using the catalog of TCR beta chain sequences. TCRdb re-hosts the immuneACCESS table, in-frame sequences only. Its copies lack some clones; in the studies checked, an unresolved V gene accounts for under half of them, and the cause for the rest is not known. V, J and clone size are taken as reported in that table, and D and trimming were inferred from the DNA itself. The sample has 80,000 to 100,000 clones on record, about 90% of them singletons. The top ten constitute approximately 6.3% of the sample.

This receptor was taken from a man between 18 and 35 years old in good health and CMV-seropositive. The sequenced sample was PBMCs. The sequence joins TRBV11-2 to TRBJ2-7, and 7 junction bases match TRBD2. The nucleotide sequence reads TGTGCCAGCACGCGGGGGATCCAGAGCTCCTACGAGCAGTACTTC. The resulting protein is CASTRGIQSSYEQYF.